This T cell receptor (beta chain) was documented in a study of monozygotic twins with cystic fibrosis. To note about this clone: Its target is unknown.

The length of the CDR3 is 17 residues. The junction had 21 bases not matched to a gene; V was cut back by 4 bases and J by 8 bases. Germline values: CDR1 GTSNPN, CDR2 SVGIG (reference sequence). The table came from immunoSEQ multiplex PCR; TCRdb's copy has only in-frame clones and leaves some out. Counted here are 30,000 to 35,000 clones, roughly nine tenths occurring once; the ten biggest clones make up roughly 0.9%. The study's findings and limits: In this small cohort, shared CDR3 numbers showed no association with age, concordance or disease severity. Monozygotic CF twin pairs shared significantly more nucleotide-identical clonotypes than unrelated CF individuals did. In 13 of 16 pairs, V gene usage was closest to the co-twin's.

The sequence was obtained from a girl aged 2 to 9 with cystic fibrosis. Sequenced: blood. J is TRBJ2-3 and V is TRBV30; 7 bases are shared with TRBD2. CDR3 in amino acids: CAWIFKGAGRQLGTQYF. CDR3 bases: TGTGCCTGGATTTTTAAGGGTGCCGGGAGGCAGCTAGGTACGCAGTATTTT.